This T cell receptor beta chain was profiled in a study of blood T cell repertoires in COVID-19. Background on the study: Sources were T cells, B-cell-depleted T cells, or PBMCs; the material itself was cDNA or gDNA.

Trimming left V 2 bases short and J 1 base short, with 8 bases between. This CDR3 spans 14 amino acids. Germline lookup yields CDR1 LGHDT and CDR2 YNNKEL (reference sequence). In the original processing: Estimated nucleated cell counts came from reference gene primer amplification. Clones were read by immunoSEQ multiplex PCR, and TCRdb kept only the in-frame ones, dropping some. The V and J calls and the clone size are those of that table, but D and trimming were determined from the DNA. The sample lists hundreds of thousands of clones, about 90% occurring once. The chain uses TRBV3-1 (or the pseudogene TRBV3-2) and TRBJ1-2; maybe TRBD1 (5 bases). This receptor was identified in a woman younger than 35 who had recovered from COVID-19. Sequenced material: PBMCs or T cells enriched from blood (not recorded which). The CDR3 nucleotides are TGTGCCAGCAGCCAAAGGGGAAATAACTATGGCTACACCTTC. Its protein product is CASSQRGNNYGYTF.